These 26 T cell receptor beta chains came from one sample sequenced in a study of control samples from healthy donors and cancer patients. Assay: immunoSEQ multiplex PCR; the TCRdb copy retains only in-frame clones and omits some. This table holds tens of thousands of clones, 85% to 90% found once. The sample consisted of blood. Receptors were obtained from a man aged 50 to 59 in good health.

The chain has TRBV19 and TRBJ1-1; D not resolved. Looked up from germline, CDR1 is LNHDA and CDR2 is SQIVND (reference sequence). The CDR3 contains 13 residues. Trimming removed 9 bases at V and 1 base at J, with 12 bases between. The CDR3 sequence is CASQPTENTEAFF. In nucleotides, the CDR3 is TGTGCCAGCCAACCCACAGAGAACACTGAAGCTTTCTTT.

There are a few counts of this clone. V usage is TRBV18 and J usage is TRBJ1-4; D might be TRBD1 (6 bases). The V gene's germline CDR1 is KGHSH and CDR2 LQKENI. The CDR3 is 15 amino acids. The V gene lost 2 bases and the J gene lost 7 bases, with 14 bases spanning the gap. CDR3 sequence: CASSPTGTGGEKLFF. The CDR3 bases are TGTGCCAGCTCACCAACAGGGACCGGCGGTGAAAAACTGTTTTTT. Using reference TRBV18 and TRBJ1-4 for the parts outside the CDR3, the full variable domain is NAGVMQNPRHLVRRRGQEARLRCSPMKGHSHVYWYRQLPEEGLKFMVYLQKENIIDESGMPKERFSAEFPKEGPSILRIQQVVRGDSAAYFCASSPTGTGGEKLFFGSGTQLSVL.

This sequence joins TRBV5-5 and TRBJ2-5, with D perhaps TRBD1 (5 bases). There are 14 residues in the CDR3. The germline V gene has CDR1 SGHKS and CDR2 YYEKEE (reference sequence). Trimming pared 5 bases from V and 5 bases from J, leaving 16 bases between. CDR3 bases: TGTGCCAGCAGTTTAGGGGATATAGGGGAGACCCAGTACTTC. It encodes CASSLGDIGETQYF.

The rearrangement links TRBV10-2 to TRBJ1-5; 7 nucleotides align to TRBD1. The CDR3 covers 17 residues. Germline CDR1 reads WSHSY; CDR2 reads SAAADI. Trimming at V came to 3 bases and at J to 4 bases, leaving 12 bases not matched to a gene. The CDR3 region has the DNA TGCGCCAGCAGTGACCCTTATGACAGGGTCAATAATCAGCCCCAGCATTTT. Its protein is CASSDPYDRVNNQPQHF.

This clone has a single count. This chain uses TRBV9 with TRBJ1-1; 7 nucleotides align to TRBD1. The V segment lost 3 bases and the J segment 0 bases; nucleotides outside the gene matches: 8. Looked up from germline, CDR1 is SGDLS and CDR2 is YYNGEE. This CDR3 spans 16 amino acids. Here the CDR3 reads CASSAYRGSMNTEAFF. The CDR3 nucleotides read TGTGCCAGCAGCGCATACAGGGGAAGCATGAACACTGAAGCTTTCTTT.

This clone was recorded only once. This chain joins TRBV16 and TRBJ1-1; D unclear. Germline V gene lookup returns CDR1 KGHSY and CDR2 FQNENV. V gave up 0 bases and J gave up 1 base, with 9 bases separating them. The CDR3 extends over 15 amino acids. The CDR3 region is CASSQSSVKNTEAFF. The CDR3, as DNA: TGTGCCAGCAGCCAATCTTCAGTGAAGAACACTGAAGCTTTCTTT.

The chain recombines TRBV29-1 with TRBJ2-7; possibly TRBD1 for D (7 bases). The CDR3 loop spans 12 amino acids. Germline loops: CDR1 SQVTM, CDR2 ANQGSEA. V dropped 7 bases and J dropped 3 bases, with 13 bases sitting between them. CDR3 loop: CSGRGQNYEQYF. CDR3 sequence (DNA): TGCAGCGGGCGGGGACAGAACTACGAGCAGTACTTC.

This chain links TRBV6-6 with TRBJ1-1; 7 bases match TRBD1. V shed 7 bases, J shed 4 bases, and the junction held 9 bases outside the gene matches. This CDR3 has 14 amino acids. Germline V lookup: CDR1 MNHNY, CDR2 SVGAGI (reference sequence). The CDR3 protein is CASTQTGITTEAFF. CDR3 DNA: TGTGCCAGCACCCAGACAGGGATCACCACTGAAGCTTTCTTT.

The gene calls are TRBV4-1 and TRBJ2-2, with 8 positions matching TRBD1. V was pared by 4 bases and J by 1 base, with 5 bases of the junction left unmatched. CDR1 and CDR2 from the germline V gene are MGHRA and YSYEKL. The CDR3 is made up of 16 amino acids. The CDR3 nucleotides read TGCGCCAGCAGCCGATCCGGGACAGGGAACACCGGGGAGCTGTTTTTT. Its protein is CASSRSGTGNTGELFF.

V usage is TRBV30 and J usage is TRBJ1-6; D call uncertain. Germline CDR1 and CDR2: GTSNPN and SVGIG (reference sequence). V was trimmed by 0 bases and J by 7 bases, leaving 10 bases between them. This CDR3 has 14 residues. CDR3 nucleotide sequence: TGTGCCTGGAGTGTGGGCCGAAAAAATTCACCCCTCCACTTT. This codes for CAWSVGRKNSPLHF.

The gene calls are TRBV11-2 and TRBJ2-7, with 9 positions matching TRBD1. This CDR3 comprises 16 residues. Trimming at V came to 5 bases and at J to 0 bases, leaving 8 bases not matched to a gene. Germline V CDR1 and CDR2: SGHAT, FQNNGV. CDR3 in DNA: TGTGCCAGCAGCAAAGGACAGGGGAGAAGCTCCTACGAGCAGTACTTC. Its protein is CASSKGQGRSSYEQYF.

CDR3 nucleotides: TGTGCCAGTACTTCAAAGGGTCAGGAATCGACCCTGAATGGCTACACCTTC. This sequence encodes CASTSKGQESTLNGYTF. J is TRBJ1-2 and V is TRBV19; D remains ambiguous. V was cut by 7 bases and J by 6 bases, with 27 bases left in between. The CDR3 extends over 17 amino acids. Per the germline V gene, CDR1 is LNHDA and CDR2 is SQIVND (reference sequence).

The rearrangement joins TRBV3-1 (or the pseudogene TRBV3-2) to TRBJ1-1; no firm D call. CDR1 is LGHDT, CDR2 YNNKEL, per germline (reference sequence). V was clipped by 4 bases and J by 8 bases, with 8 bases between them. The CDR3 extends over 11 amino acids. In DNA form, the CDR3 reads TGTGCCAGCAGCCCCGGGTCCGAAGCTTTCTTT. Amino acid sequence: CASSPGSEAFF.

This rearrangement joins TRBV5-1 to TRBJ1-2; 7 bases match TRBD1. Germline loops: CDR1 SGHRS, CDR2 YFSETQ. J gave up 6 bases and V 5 bases, and 7 bases lay outside the gene matches. This CDR3 has 13 amino acids. CDR3 sequence reads: CASSSTGSDGYTF. The DNA of the CDR3 is TGCGCCAGCAGTTCGACAGGGTCTGATGGCTACACCTTC.

The chain uses TRBV27 and TRBJ1-2; D is unclear. Germline values: CDR1 MNHEY, CDR2 SMNVEV (reference sequence). CDR3 size: 13 residues. The V gene lost 5 bases and the J gene lost 9 bases, with 16 bases spanning the gap. CDR3 in amino acids: CASSPGRATSYTF. The CDR3 region has the DNA TGTGCCAGCAGTCCTGGTAGGGCTACTAGCTACACCTTC.

The gene calls are TRBV11-2 and TRBJ2-1; 8 bases map to TRBD1. CDR1 is SGHAT, CDR2 FQNNGV, per germline. V gave up 4 bases and J gave up 8 bases; unmatched junction bases: 7. This CDR3 has 14 residues. For the CDR3, the DNA is TGTGCCAGCAGCTCGTTCGGACAGGGTTATGAGCAGTTCTTC. Translation: CASSSFGQGYEQFF.

The chain uses TRBV30 and TRBJ2-3; D is ambiguous. The V end lost 4 bases, the J end lost 6 bases, and 8 bases lay between the germline ends. Per the germline V gene, CDR1 is GTSNPN and CDR2 is SVGIG (reference sequence). The CDR3 runs to 11 residues. CDR3 sequence reads: CAWNVGDTQYF. The CDR3 DNA follows: TGTGCCTGGAATGTGGGGGATACGCAGTATTTT. The entire variable domain, with the rest obtained from reference TRBV30 and TRBJ2-3, is as follows: SQTIHQWPATLVQPVGSPLSLECTVEGTSNPNLYWYRQAAGRGLQLLFYSVGIGQISSEVPQNLSASRPQDRQFILSSKKLLLSDSGFYLCAWNVGDTQYFGPGTRLTVL.

This clone has just one count. The chain employs TRBV27 and TRBJ2-1, with D unresolved. CDR1 is MNHEY, CDR2 SMNVEV, per germline (reference sequence). Trimming removed 6 bases from V and 9 bases from J, with 18 bases in between. The CDR3 is made up of 14 amino acids. CDR3 in amino acids: CASSLTVESPEQFF. CDR3 sequence (DNA): TGTGCCAGCAGCCTAACAGTAGAATCCCCTGAGCAGTTCTTC.

This clone appeared once. The rearrangement joins TRBV7-2 to TRBJ1-2; 7 bases are shared with TRBD1. The germline gives CDR1 SGHTA, CDR2 FQGNSA. There are 13 residues in the CDR3. V shed 5 bases and J 2 bases; nucleotides not matched to a gene: 2. CDR3 coding DNA: TGTGCCAGCAGCCGACAGGGAAACTATGGCTACACCTTC. This encodes CASSRQGNYGYTF. The whole variable domain, filled in from reference TRBV7-2 and TRBJ1-2, reads GAGVSQSPSNKVTEKGKDVELRCDPISGHTALYWYRQSLGQGLEFLIYFQGNSAPDKSGLPSDRFSAERTGGSVSTLTIQRTQQEDSAVYLCASSRQGNYGYTFGSGTRLTVV.

This chain joins TRBV29-1 and TRBJ1-1; tentative D call: TRBD1 (5 bases). This CDR3 is 11 amino acids long. Germline V gene data show CDR1 as SQVTM and CDR2 as ANQGSEA. Trimming cost V 2 bases and J 7 bases, with 8 bases left between them. Written as DNA, the CDR3 is TGCAGCGTTGAACTGACAGTTGAAGCTTTCTTT. Translated, it gives CSVELTVEAFF.

The chain is built from TRBV18 and TRBJ2-7, with 7 bases identical to TRBD1. Germline trimming cut 2 bases from V and 1 base from J; bases unmatched to any gene: 5. The germline gives CDR1 KGHSH, CDR2 LQKENI. The CDR3 extends over 15 amino acids. CDR3 protein: CASSPETGLSYEQYF. CDR3 sequence (DNA): TGTGCCAGCTCACCAGAGACAGGGCTATCCTACGAGCAGTACTTC.

This chain links TRBV5-1 with TRBJ2-2, with D unclear. Germline assignment: CDR1 SGHRS and CDR2 YFSETQ. This CDR3 spans 14 amino acids. The V end was cut by 0 bases, the J end by 7 bases, with 10 bases between. The CDR3 nucleotides read TGCGCCAGCAGCTTGGACGGCGGCGGCGGGGAGCTGTTTTTT. Its translation is CASSLDGGGGELFF. Full variable domain (missing parts from reference TRBV5-1 and TRBJ2-2): KAGVTQTPRYLIKTRGQQVTLSCSPISGHRSVSWYQQTPGQGLQFLFEYFSETQRNKGNFPGRFSGRQFSNSRSEMNVSTLELGDSALYLCASSLDGGGGELFFGEGSRLTVL.

J is TRBJ1-2 and V is TRBV4-1, with unresolved D. The germline gives CDR1 MGHRA, CDR2 YSYEKL. The CDR3 runs to 15 residues. Between the trimmed V and J ends, which lost 0 bases and 6 bases, there was a span of 14 bases. The CDR3 coding sequence is TGCGCCAGCAGCCAAGATTTATCGGGAGGGAATGGCTACACCTTC. This codes for CASSQDLSGGNGYTF.

V and J are TRBV5-1 and TRBJ2-2, with 7 bases that match TRBD1. CDR1 is SGHRS and CDR2 is YFSETQ in the germline V gene. V was pared by 2 bases and J by 6 bases, with 10 bases of the junction left unmatched. The length of the CDR3 is 16 residues. For the CDR3, the DNA is TGCGCCAGCAGCTTTTCCGGGACAGACGAATCCGGGGAGCTGTTTTTT. The encoded protein is CASSFSGTDESGELFF. Using reference TRBV5-1 and TRBJ2-2 for the parts outside the CDR3, the full variable domain is KAGVTQTPRYLIKTRGQQVTLSCSPISGHRSVSWYQQTPGQGLQFLFEYFSETQRNKGNFPGRFSGRQFSNSRSEMNVSTLELGDSALYLCASSFSGTDESGELFFGEGSRLTVL.

This chain joins TRBV15 and TRBJ2-2; D could derive from TRBD1 or TRBD2 (5 bases each). From germline, CDR1 is LNHNV and CDR2 YYDKDF (reference sequence). The CDR3 runs to 18 residues. Trimming shortened V by 0 bases and J by 1 base, and 15 bases separated the two germline ends. The CDR3 loop is CATSRESWGTENTGELFF. The CDR3 DNA follows: TGTGCCACCAGCAGAGAGTCATGGGGGACGGAGAACACCGGGGAGCTGTTTTTT.

This clone has ten or more counts. The chain carries TRBV2 and TRBJ2-7; 7 bases align to TRBD2. V was clipped by 6 bases and J by 2 bases; unmatched bases: 7. The V gene's germline CDR1 is SNHLY and CDR2 FYNNEI. The CDR3 runs 14 residues. DNA for the CDR3: TGTGCCAGCAGCGGGTCGGCGGGGGCCTACGAGCAGTACTTC. It translates to CASSGSAGAYEQYF. The variable domain in full, with the rest retrieved from reference TRBV2 and TRBJ2-7, is EPEVTQTPSHQVTQMGQEVILRCVPISNHLYFYWYRQILGQKVEFLVSFYNNEISEKSEIFDDQFSVERPDGSNFTLKIRSTKLEDSAMYFCASSGSAGAYEQYFGPGTRLTVT.